A single sample gave rise to the 2 T cell receptor beta chains below, sequenced in a study of early T cells in non-severe SARS-CoV-2 infection. One entry per CDR3 protein, called by TCRdb with MiXCR from the 5' RACE reads. Of about 29,000 distinct CDR3 sequences listed, around 6% are singletons. The specimen sequenced was whole blood. The source of these receptors is an adult who was a healthcare worker with PCR-confirmed SARS-CoV-2 infection or an uninfected control (not recorded which).

This clonotype occurred many times. V is TRBV12-3 or TRBV12-4 and J is TRBJ2-5; 8 bases match TRBD1. The CDR3 contains 14 residues. The trim removed 3 bases at V and 3 bases at J, leaving 3 bases unmatched. The CDR3 here is CASSFWTGKETQYF. The CDR3 DNA sequence: TGTGCCAGCAGTTTTTGGACAGGGAAAGAGACCCAGTACTTC.

The gene calls are TRBV2 and TRBJ2-7; 8 positions match TRBD1. The length of the CDR3 is 13 residues. CDR1 is SNHLY and CDR2 is FYNNEI in the germline V gene. V was pared by 11 bases and J by 2 bases, with 8 bases of the junction left unmatched. CDR3 in amino acids: CARGTGETYEQYF. The CDR3 nucleotides are TGTGCCCGCGGGACAGGCGAAACCTACGAGCAGTACTTC.